The T cell receptor (beta chain) described here comes from a study of molecular identifiers for immune sequencing clone quantification. This clonotype was detected many times. The antigen remains undetermined. V lost 3 bases to trimming and J lost 1 base, with 10 bases between them. This CDR3 has 14 residues. Looked up from germline, CDR1 is SGHDT and CDR2 is YYEEEE. Previously described methods and listed TCR primers were employed for the bulk TCR libraries. TCRdb itself ran the PCR reads through MiXCR, one entry per CDR3 protein. The top ten clones hold around 1.9% of a sample with about 54,000 distinct CDR3 sequences, 20% to 25% of them seen once. Sorted naive CD8 T cells, roughly 19,000 to 1,100,000, were sequenced from 10%, 30% or 50% RNA. Findings and caveats of the study: Spiked Jurkat TCR RNA equal to one cell could reportedly be picked out among 1 million or so naive cells.

Material: naive CD8+ T cells from blood, with Jurkat cell RNA spiked in. The subset was: FACS-sorted CD8+CD4-CCR7+CD45RA+ naive T cells. This clonotype was sampled from a human donor in good health. Some libraries in this study had Jurkat cell RNA spiked in. This sequence joins TRBV5-6 and TRBJ1-1; D is uncertain. CDR3 DNA sequence: TGTGCCAGCAGCTCCGGTGCAGGGAACACTGAAGCTTTCTTT. This codes for CASSSGAGNTEAFF. Full variable domain (remainder filled in from reference TRBV5-6 and TRBJ1-1): DAGVTQSPTHLIKTRGQQVTLRCSPKSGHDTVSWYQQALGQGPQFIFQYYEEEERQRGNFPDRFSGHQFPNYSSELNVNALLLGDSALYLCASSSGAGNTEAFFGQGTRLTVV.